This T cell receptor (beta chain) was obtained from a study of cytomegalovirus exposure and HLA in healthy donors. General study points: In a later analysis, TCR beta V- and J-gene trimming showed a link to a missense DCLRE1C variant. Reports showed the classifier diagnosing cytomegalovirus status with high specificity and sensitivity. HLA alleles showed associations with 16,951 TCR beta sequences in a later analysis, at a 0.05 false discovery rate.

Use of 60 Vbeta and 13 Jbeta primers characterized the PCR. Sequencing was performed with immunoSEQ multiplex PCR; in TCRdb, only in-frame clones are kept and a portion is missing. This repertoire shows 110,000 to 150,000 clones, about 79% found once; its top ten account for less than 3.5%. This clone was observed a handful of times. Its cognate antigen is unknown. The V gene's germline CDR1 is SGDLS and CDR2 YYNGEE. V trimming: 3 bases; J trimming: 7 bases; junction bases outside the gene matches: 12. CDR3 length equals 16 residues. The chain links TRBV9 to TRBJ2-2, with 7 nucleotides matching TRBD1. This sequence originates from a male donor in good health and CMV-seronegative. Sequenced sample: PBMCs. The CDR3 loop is CASSARQGSSGGELFF. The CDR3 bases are TGTGCCAGCAGCGCGAGACAGGGATCATCGGGCGGGGAGCTGTTTTTT.